This is a list of T cell receptor beta chains from one sample in a study of blood T cells in healthy people across ages. TCRdb re-analysed the 5' RACE reads in MiXCR, keeping a single row per CDR3 protein. The table includes about 1.5 million distinct CDR3 sequences, 35% to 45% detected once. The specimen sequenced was blood. The receptors come from a woman aged 18-30 years in good health. Each CDR3 is given with its conserved first and last residue. Fields, in order: CDR3 protein, CDR3 DNA, D gene, J gene, clone size, V gene. A D gene is named only where the DNA matches it firmly. The listing skips clone size in some rows; elsewhere it reads once, few, many or a size class.

CASKSGANTGELFF	TGTGCCAGCAAATCAGGGGCGAACACCGGGGAGCTGTTTTTT	NA	TRBJ2-2	NA	TRBV6-1
CASSPVGPRAYNEQFF	TGTGCCAGCAGCCCAGTGGGGCCCAGGGCCTACAATGAGCAGTTCTTC	NA	TRBJ2-1	NA	TRBV7-9
CASRSRDRGREQPQHF	TGTGCCAGCAGATCAAGGGACAGGGGGCGAGAGCAGCCCCAGCATTTT	TRBD1	TRBJ1-5	few	TRBV6-2/TRBV6-3
CASSVDGLLYEQYF	TGTGCCAGCAGTGTAGACGGTCTTCTCTACGAGCAGTACTTC	NA	TRBJ2-7	NA	TRBV6-4
CASSHNGVNTEAFF	TGTGCCAGCAGCCATAATGGGGTCAACACTGAAGCTTTCTTT	NA	TRBJ1-1	NA	TRBV12-3/TRBV12-4
CASSSDISTGELFF	TGTGCCAGCAGCTCGGACATCTCCACCGGGGAGCTGTTTTTT	NA	TRBJ2-2	few	TRBV7-2
CASSRDRAIYGYTF	TGTGCCAGCAGCCGGGACAGGGCGATCTATGGCTACACCTTC	TRBD1	TRBJ1-2	NA	TRBV6-1
CSVLAGGGYTF	TGCAGCGTTTTGGCGGGGGGTGGCTACACCTTC	NA	TRBJ1-2	NA	TRBV29-1
CASSQGASGSRTDTQYF	TGCGCCAGCAGCCAAGGGGCTAGCGGGAGTCGTACAGATACGCAGTATTTT	TRBD2	TRBJ2-3	NA	TRBV4-3
CSARGRENEQYF	TGCAGTGCTCGTGGCAGGGAAAACGAGCAGTACTTC	NA	TRBJ2-7	NA	TRBV20-1
CASSLLEGYEQYF	TGTGCCAGCAGCTTATTAGAGGGCTACGAGCAGTACTTC	NA	TRBJ2-7	NA	TRBV7-9
CASSLETGALEQYF	TGTGCCAGCAGCTTAGAGACGGGGGCTCTCGAGCAGTACTTC	NA	TRBJ2-7	NA	TRBV7-9
CSARDRTSGRAREQFF	TGCAGTGCTAGAGATCGTACTAGCGGGAGGGCACGCGAGCAGTTCTTC	TRBD2	TRBJ2-1	NA	TRBV20-1
CATSGSGGTYNEQFF	TGTGCCACCAGTGGTAGCGGGGGGACCTACAATGAGCAGTTCTTC	TRBD2	TRBJ2-1	few	TRBV24-1
CASSQEGPSGKVDTQYF	TGCGCCAGCAGCCAAGAGGGTCCTAGCGGGAAGGTGGATACGCAGTATTTT	TRBD2	TRBJ2-3	NA	TRBV4-3
CASSHGTGRFF	TGTGCCAGCAGTCACGGGACAGGGCGGTTCTTC	TRBD1	TRBJ2-1	NA	TRBV6-2/TRBV6-3
CAISESTGTEHGYTF	TGTGCCATCAGTGAGTCAACGGGGACAGAACATGGCTACACCTTC	TRBD1	TRBJ1-2	NA	TRBV10-3
CASSLGLAGGENEQYF	TGTGCCAGCAGCTTAGGGCTAGCGGGAGGAGAAAACGAGCAGTACTTC	TRBD2	TRBJ2-7	few	TRBV7-2
CAIRASAGDYGYTF	TGTGCCATCAGGGCCTCGGCAGGGGACTATGGCTACACCTTC	NA	TRBJ1-2	NA	TRBV10-3
CAWNPGTGGLRSNQPQHF	TGTGCCTGGAACCCCGGGACAGGGGGTTTGAGGAGCAATCAGCCCCAGCATTTT	TRBD1	TRBJ1-5	NA	TRBV30
CASSLKKQGAGNTIYF	TGTGCCAGCAGCTTAAAAAAGCAGGGGGCGGGAAACACCATATATTTT	TRBD1	TRBJ1-3	NA	TRBV7-3
CASSLSQGRTDTQYF	TGTGCCAGCAGCTTAAGTCAGGGGAGAACAGATACGCAGTATTTT	NA	TRBJ2-3	NA	TRBV7-3
CASSLLAGAGSNEQYF	TGTGCCAGCTCACTGCTAGCTGGCGCAGGATCCAATGAGCAGTACTTC	NA	TRBJ2-5	NA	TRBV18
CSARDLRGGEQYF	TGCAGTGCTAGAGATCTCCGAGGGGGTGAGCAGTACTTC	NA	TRBJ2-7	NA	TRBV20-1
CASRLAGGLDTQYF	TGTGCCAGCCGACTAGCGGGAGGGTTGGATACGCAGTATTTT	TRBD2	TRBJ2-3	few	TRBV27
CASSVTGTTPNEQYF	TGTGCCAGCAGCGTGACCGGGACAACCCCTAATGAGCAGTACTTC	NA	TRBJ2-5	NA	TRBV9
CASSLVFGTGTYNEQFF	TGTGCCAGCAGCTTAGTCTTTGGGACAGGAACCTACAATGAGCAGTTCTTC	TRBD1	TRBJ2-1	few	TRBV7-2
CASSEYVLSPLHF	TGTGCCAGCAGTGAATATGTGCTATCACCCCTCCACTTT	NA	TRBJ1-6	many	TRBV25-1
CAISTTGSYEQYF	TGTGCCATCAGTACCACAGGATCCTACGAGCAGTACTTC	NA	TRBJ2-7	NA	TRBV10-3
CASSLGLRFDEQFF	TGTGCCAGCAGTTTAGGCCTTCGCTTCGATGAGCAGTTCTTC	NA	TRBJ2-1	few	TRBV27
CASSQDPTGGGTDTQYF	TGCGCCAGCAGCCAAGATCCAACAGGGGGAGGCACAGATACGCAGTATTTT	TRBD1	TRBJ2-3	many	TRBV4-3
CASSSPRTGSFATNEKLFF	TGTGCCAGCAGCTCCCCGAGGACAGGCAGTTTTGCAACTAATGAAAAACTGTTTTTT	TRBD1	TRBJ1-4	NA	TRBV7-9
CASSLAMASGRSNEQFF	TGTGCCAGCAGCTTAGCAATGGCTAGCGGGAGAAGCAATGAGCAGTTCTTC	TRBD2	TRBJ2-1	few	TRBV7-8
CSVEGTGDFANYGYTF	TGCAGCGTTGAAGGTACAGGGGATTTCGCTAACTATGGCTACACCTTC	TRBD1	TRBJ1-2	NA	TRBV29-1
CASRADRFSGNTIYF	TGTGCCAGCAGGGCCGACAGATTCTCTGGAAACACCATATATTTT	NA	TRBJ1-3	few	TRBV12-3/TRBV12-4
CSARGGQGFGGYTF	TGCAGTGCTAGGGGGGGACAGGGCTTCGGTGGCTACACCTTC	TRBD1	TRBJ1-2	many	TRBV20-1
CASSPSGNSYEQYF	TGTGCCAGCTCACCATCAGGGAACTCCTACGAGCAGTACTTC	NA	TRBJ2-7	NA	TRBV18
CASSCTQDRMNTGAFF	TGTGCCAGCAGTTGCACTCAGGACAGGATGAACACTGGAGCTTTCTTT	TRBD1	TRBJ1-1	NA	TRBV6-6
CASSQDWRADTQYF	TGCGCCAGCAGCCAAGATTGGCGAGCAGATACGCAGTATTTT	NA	TRBJ2-3	few	TRBV4-3
CASSLLTSGIYNKQFF	TGCGCCAGCAGCTTGCTGACTAGCGGGATTTACAATAAGCAGTTCTTC	TRBD2	TRBJ2-1	NA	TRBV5-1
CASSLTARNSPLHF	TGCGCCAGCAGCCTCACAGCAAGAAATTCACCCCTCCACTTT	NA	TRBJ1-6	NA	TRBV4-3
CASTSSGDTGELFF	TGTGCCAGCACGAGTAGCGGGGACACCGGGGAGCTGTTTTTT	TRBD2	TRBJ2-2	NA	TRBV27
CASSVGGAGTQYF	TGTGCCAGCAGTGTAGGAGGGGCAGGCACGCAGTATTTT	NA	TRBJ2-3	NA	TRBV12-3/TRBV12-4
CASSQVPLSSGGLYEQYF	TGCGCCAGCAGCCAAGTGCCCCTCTCTAGCGGGGGGCTATACGAGCAGTACTTC	TRBD2	TRBJ2-7	NA	TRBV4-1
CASSGPSGSRSSYNEQFF	TGTGCCAGCAGCGGACCTAGCGGGAGCCGGTCCTCCTACAATGAGCAGTTCTTC	TRBD2	TRBJ2-1	NA	TRBV9
CASSLSARQGGYEQYF	TGTGCCAGCAGCTTAAGTGCCAGACAGGGGGGCTACGAGCAGTACTTC	TRBD1	TRBJ2-7	NA	TRBV7-2
CATSGEGHKGTQYF	TGTGCCACCAGTGGGGAGGGACATAAAGGGACCCAGTACTTC	NA	TRBJ2-5	NA	TRBV24-1
CSVEGETQYF	TGCAGCGTTGAAGGGGAGACCCAGTACTTC	NA	TRBJ2-5	many	TRBV29-1